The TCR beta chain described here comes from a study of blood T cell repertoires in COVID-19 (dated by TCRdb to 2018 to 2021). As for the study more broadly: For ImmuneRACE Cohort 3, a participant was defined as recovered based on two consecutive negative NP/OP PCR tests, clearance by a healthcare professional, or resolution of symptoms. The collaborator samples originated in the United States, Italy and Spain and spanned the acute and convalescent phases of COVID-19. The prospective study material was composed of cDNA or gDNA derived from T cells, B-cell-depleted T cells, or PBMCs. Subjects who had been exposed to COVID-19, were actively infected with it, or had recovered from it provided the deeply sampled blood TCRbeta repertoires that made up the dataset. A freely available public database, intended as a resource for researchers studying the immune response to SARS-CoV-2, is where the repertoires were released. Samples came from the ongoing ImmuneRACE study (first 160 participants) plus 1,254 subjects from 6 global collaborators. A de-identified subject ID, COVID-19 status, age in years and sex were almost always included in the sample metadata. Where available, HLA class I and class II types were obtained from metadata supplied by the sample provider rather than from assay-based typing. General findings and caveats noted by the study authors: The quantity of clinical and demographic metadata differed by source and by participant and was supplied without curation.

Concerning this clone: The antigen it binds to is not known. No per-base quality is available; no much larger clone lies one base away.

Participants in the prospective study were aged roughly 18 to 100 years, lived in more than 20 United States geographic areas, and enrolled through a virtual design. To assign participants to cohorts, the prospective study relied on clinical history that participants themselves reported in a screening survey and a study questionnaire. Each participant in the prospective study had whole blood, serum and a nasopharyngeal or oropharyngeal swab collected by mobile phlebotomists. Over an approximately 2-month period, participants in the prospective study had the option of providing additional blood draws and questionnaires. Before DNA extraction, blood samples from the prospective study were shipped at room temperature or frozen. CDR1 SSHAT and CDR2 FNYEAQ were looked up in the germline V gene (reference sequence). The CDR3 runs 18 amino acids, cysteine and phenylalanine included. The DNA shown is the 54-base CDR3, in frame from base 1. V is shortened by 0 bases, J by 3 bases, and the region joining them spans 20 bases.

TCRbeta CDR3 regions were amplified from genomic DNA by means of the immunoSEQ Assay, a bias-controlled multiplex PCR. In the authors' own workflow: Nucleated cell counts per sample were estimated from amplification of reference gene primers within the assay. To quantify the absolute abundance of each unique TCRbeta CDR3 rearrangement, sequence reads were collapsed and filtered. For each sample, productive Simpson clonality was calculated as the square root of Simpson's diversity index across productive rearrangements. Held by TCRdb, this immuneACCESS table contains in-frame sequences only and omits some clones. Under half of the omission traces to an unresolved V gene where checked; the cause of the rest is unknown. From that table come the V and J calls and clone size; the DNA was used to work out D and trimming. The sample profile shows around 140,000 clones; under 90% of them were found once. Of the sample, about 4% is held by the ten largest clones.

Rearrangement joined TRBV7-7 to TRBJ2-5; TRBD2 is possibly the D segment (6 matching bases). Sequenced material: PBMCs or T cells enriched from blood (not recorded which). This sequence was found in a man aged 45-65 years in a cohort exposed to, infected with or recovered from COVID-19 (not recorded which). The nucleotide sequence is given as TGTGCCAGCAGCTTAGCGCCCGTGTCGTTCGGAGGGGAAGAGACCCAGTACTTC. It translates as CASSLAPVSFGGEETQYF.